Detailed here is one TCR beta chain. Its specific antigen is unknown. Per-base quality was not reported, and no clone a single base away is much larger than it. This specimen comes from a study of blood T cells in healthy people across ages (dated by TCRdb to about 2015). A note on the overall study: Template switching captured roughly one uniquely barcoded TCR beta cDNA molecule per two T cells in model experiments. Four age groups were formed from the donors: young (average roughly 16 years), middle-aged (around 37), aged (around 62) and long-lived (more than 75). Two additional independent replicas of 1 million unique cDNA reads from the same blood draw were analyzed for two donors (one aged 18 to 30 and one aged 80 or older). Using deep sequencing normalized with unique cDNA molecular identifiers, the study measured how TCR beta repertoire diversity changes with age. Study-level results and caveats: The percentage of naive T cells measured by flow cytometry correlated strongly with observed TCR beta diversity. Estimates of total diversity from one million sequenced T cells were regarded as lower bounds and underestimates. Observed TCR beta diversity per million T cells fell roughly linearly with age, and a significant reduction was already apparent by age roughly 40. Donor CMV infection status was unknown, potentially confounding age-related changes in expanded clonotypes. Bulk unsorted PBMC profiling prevented conclusive comparison of naive and antigen-experienced compartments. Compared with the aged group, the long-lived group had more naive CD4+ T cells, fewer expanded clones and increased TCR diversity, a pattern suggesting age selection.

The method was 5' RACE. Reads for this sample came from an Illumina HiSeq 2500. A second PCR of roughly 6 to 12 cycles was performed with a sample-barcoded 5' primer and a J-beta primer mix. Each TCR beta cDNA molecule received a unique molecular identifier from a template-switch 5' adaptor carrying 12 random nucleotides. Each sample yielded at least 2.5 million CDR3-containing paired-end reads. First-strand cDNA was synthesized from all RNA with the Mint cDNA synthesis kit, primed by a TRBC-specific oligonucleotide. Following uracil-DNA glycosylase treatment, a first 18-cycle PCR with universal primers M1SS and BC2_uni_R was performed on all cDNA. Regarding the original processing steps: Each sample was normalized by randomly selecting 1 million high-quality reads, each carrying a distinct molecular identifier. Reads sharing molecular identifiers were discarded rather than binned into consensus sequences. MiTCR, set to a Q25 quality threshold and the strictest error-elimination algorithm, was used for CDR3 identification, clonotype clustering and error correction. A nonparametric unseen species model using Euler transformation provided a lower-bound estimate of total TCR beta diversity. TCRdb cleaned the public reads at Q25 with fastp, built clones with MiXCR and kept in-frame beta chains. Each CDR3 protein appears once, grouped with its most common genes and DNA. V and J calls and clone size were set by TCRdb, not the authors. The sample has 800,000 to 950,000 distinct CDR3 sequences on record, 25% to 30% of them singletons. The ten largest clonotypes hold roughly 10% of the sample.

V and J are truncated by 5 bases and 8 bases respectively, leaving an intervening sequence of 18 bases. Reading from cysteine to phenylalanine, the CDR3 counts 14 amino acids. Only CDR3 DNA remains: 42 bases, in frame from the first base. From the germline V gene, CDR1 is SGHTA and CDR2 is FQGTGA. The donors were 40 or so Caucasian individuals from Russia, aged about 6 to 100 years, who were systemically healthy. Each donor gave roughly 9.5 milliliters of peripheral blood, collected into EDTA-treated Vacutainer tubes. PBMCs were isolated by Ficoll-Paque density-gradient centrifugation, with at least 6.5 million obtained per sample. Total RNA was extracted from PBMCs with Trizol reagent, with at least 6 micrograms obtained per sample. For every donor, an aliquot of PBMCs went through flow cytometry to measure the percentages of naive CD45RAhigh/CD27high T cells. These sequences were also reported in another study, on T cells of mothers and their children. The second publication reports: The donors were nine systemically healthy Caucasian individuals, made up of three mothers and their six children. cDNA synthesis used all of the extracted RNA, with around 1.4 ug of RNA in each 15 ul reaction. In the second PCR, the M1S primer introduced both the sample barcodes and 2-4 random nucleotides. Over 8.5 million TCR beta CDR3 reads were obtained for each mother, and some 3 million reads were obtained for each child. TCR recombination output is similarly shaped by thymic selection in related and unrelated pairs, with a minor effect exerted by inherited differences. Normalized repertoire overlap was always slightly but never significantly higher in related than unrelated mother-child pairs. No persistent microchimeric T cell clones were detected, at a sensitivity of 80 to 100 clones per million clonotypes. Deep NGS was used in the study to compare the TCR beta repertoires of mothers and children and to look for features that separate related mother-child pairs from unrelated individuals. The mean age was roughly 44 +/- 4 years for the mothers and around 10 +/- 4 years for the children. After adapter ligation was performed with NEBNext reagents, the libraries were sequenced on an Illumina HiSeq 2000 with 100+100 nt paired-end reads. To avoid cross-contamination, the mother libraries and the child libraries were prepared a month apart and sequenced in separate runs. Between roughly 500,000 and 2,000,000 distinct TCR beta clonotypes were identified per donor. Naive TCR beta clonotypes were estimated from low-frequency clonotypes matched to each donor's FACS-determined naive share, without sorting.

This clonotype was sampled from a woman in her forties in good health. Here the chain combines TRBV7-3 and TRBJ1-2, with TRBD1 perhaps the D gene, on 6 matching bases. Sequences were obtained from blood. Read as DNA, the sequence is TGTGCCAGCAGCCTTACAGGGATTGGAGGAGGCTACACCTTC. The encoded protein is CASSLTGIGGGYTF. With the rest looked up from the reference TRBV7-3 and TRBJ1-2 genes rather than sequenced, the full variable domain is GAGVSQTPSNKVTEKGKYVELRCDPISGHTALYWYRQSLGQGPEFLIYFQGTGAADDSGLPNDRFFAVRPEGSVSTLKIQRTERGDSAVYLCASSLTGIGGGYTFGSGTRLTVV.